The 24 T cell receptor beta chains listed next were all sequenced from one sample in a study of cytomegalovirus exposure and HLA in healthy donors. This PCR relied on a set of 60 Vbeta primers and 13 Jbeta primers. Generated by immunoSEQ multiplex PCR, the TCRdb table keeps only in-frame clones and is missing some. The sample has about 120,000 clones; about 60% are singletons. The specimen was PBMCs. All receptors derive from a man in his forties in good health and CMV-seropositive.

The chain employs TRBV27 and TRBJ1-5; 8 nucleotides agree with TRBD1. This CDR3 spans 13 amino acids. V was clipped by 5 bases and J by 5 bases; unmatched bases: 2. CDR1 and CDR2 from the germline V gene are MNHEY and SMNVEV (reference sequence). This CDR3 is CASSQQGDQPQHF. The CDR3 region has the DNA TGTGCCAGCAGTCAACAGGGGGATCAGCCCCAGCATTTT.

V is TRBV11-2 and J is TRBJ2-2; 8 bases are a match to TRBD2. The CDR3 contains 17 residues. Germline-derived CDR1 and CDR2 are SGHAT and FQNNGV. V lost 1 base, J lost 0 bases, and 4 bases stayed unmatched. The CDR3 here is CASSLGYSGTNTGELFF. In DNA form, the CDR3 reads TGTGCCAGCAGCTTAGGGTATAGCGGGACGAACACCGGGGAGCTGTTTTTT.

This clone was observed once. This chain joins TRBV4-1 and TRBJ2-7; the match to TRBD1 covers 9 bases. The CDR3 sequence is 14 residues long. Trimming cost V 6 bases and J 3 bases; bases outside gene matches: 6. CDR1 and CDR2 (germline): MGHRA, YSYEKL. The CDR3 spells CASRWGTGNYEQYF. The DNA of the CDR3 is TGCGCCAGCAGGTGGGGGACAGGGAACTACGAGCAGTACTTC.

This clone showed up just once. The CDR3 sequence: CASSVVGRAPDTQYF. The DNA for the CDR3 is TGTGCCAGCAGCGTAGTTGGGAGGGCCCCAGATACGCAGTATTTT. The V gene is TRBV9, the J gene TRBJ2-3, with 7 bases aligning to TRBD2. The V segment lost 0 bases and the J segment 4 bases; nucleotides outside the gene matches: 5. This CDR3 spans 15 amino acids. Germline CDR1 reads SGDLS; CDR2 reads YYNGEE.

J is TRBJ1-2 and V is TRBV19; the match to TRBD1 covers 11 bases. Germline V gene data show CDR1 as LNHDA and CDR2 as SQIVND (reference sequence). The junction had 4 bases not matched to a gene; V was cut back by 9 bases and J by 1 base. The CDR3 is 14 amino acids. In nucleotides, the CDR3 is TGTGCCAGCAAGGACAGGGGGCATAACTATGGCTACACCTTC. This gives the protein CASKDRGHNYGYTF.

The V gene is TRBV19, the J gene TRBJ1-5; maybe TRBD1 (5 bases). Germline loops: CDR1 LNHDA, CDR2 SQIVND (reference sequence). The CDR3 length is 15 residues. The germline V and J ends were trimmed by 5 bases and 1 base, with 12 bases remaining between them. CDR3 nucleotides: TGTGCCAGTAGTGCGGACGGACAAAGCAATCAGCCCCAGCATTTT. Amino acids: CASSADGQSNQPQHF.

This chain connects TRBV7-3 to TRBJ2-7; 13 bases are shared with TRBD2. This CDR3 has 15 amino acids. From germline, CDR1 is SGHTA and CDR2 FQGTGA. Trimming took 5 bases from V and 2 from J; bases not matched to a gene: 3. Here the CDR3 reads CASSPGLAGAYEQYF. The CDR3 DNA is TGTGCCAGCAGCCCTGGACTAGCGGGAGCCTACGAGCAGTACTTC.

On this clone itself: Distinct nucleotide sequences in the sample also encode this CDR3. The V and J genes are TRBV5-1 and TRBJ1-1, with D unresolved. Germline lookup yields CDR1 SGHRS and CDR2 YFSETQ. The CDR3 loop spans 13 amino acids. V shed 1 base and J shed 2 bases, with 6 bases lying between them. CDR3 in amino acids: CASSLRGNTEAFF. The CDR3 nucleotides are TGCGCCAGCAGCTTGAGAGGCAACACTGAAGCTTTCTTT.

The chain links TRBV5-1 to TRBJ2-4; TRBD2 matches 9 bases. Germline V gives CDR1 SGHRS, CDR2 YFSETQ. The J segment lost 3 bases and the V segment lost 0 bases, leaving 4 bases of the junction unmatched. This CDR3 has 16 residues. The CDR3 loop reads CASSLVVAGVKNIQYF. CDR3 bases: TGCGCCAGCAGCTTGGTGGTAGCGGGGGTCAAAAACATTCAGTACTTC.

The chain employs TRBV9 and TRBJ2-7; a weak D match, TRBD2 (6 bases). CDR1 SGDLS and CDR2 YYNGEE come from the germline V gene. V shed 2 bases and J shed 3 bases, with 12 bases lying between them. The length of the CDR3 is 14 residues. The CDR3 nucleotides read TGTGCCAGCAGCGTTAATAACGGGGGCTACGAGCAGTACTTC. As protein: CASSVNNGGYEQYF.

This sequence joins TRBV5-6 and TRBJ2-2, with unresolved D. CDR1 and CDR2 (germline): SGHDT, YYEEEE. This CDR3 spans 14 amino acids. V gave up 0 bases and J gave up 2 bases, with 5 bases separating them. CDR3 in amino acids: CASSLAVNTGELFF. The CDR3 DNA reads TGTGCCAGCAGCTTGGCGGTTAACACCGGGGAGCTGTTTTTT.

The CDR3 nucleotides are TGTGCCAGTGGGGAACAGGGGCTCACCTACGAGCAGTACTTC. Translation gives CASGEQGLTYEQYF. V gene TRBV28 combines with J gene TRBJ2-7, with 7 bases that match TRBD1. The CDR3 has 14 residues. V was pared by 9 bases and J by 2 bases, with 10 bases of the junction left unmatched. Germline CDR1 reads MDHEN; CDR2 reads SYDVKM.

The chain combines TRBV9 with TRBJ2-3; 10 bases are a match to TRBD2. The CDR3 length is 18 residues. The germline CDR1 and CDR2 sequences are SGDLS and YYNGEE. V lost 0 bases to trimming and J lost 3 bases; unmatched junction nucleotides: 10. The CDR3 protein is CASSVEGASGSPTDTQYF. The CDR3 bases are TGTGCCAGCAGCGTAGAGGGGGCTAGCGGGAGCCCAACAGATACGCAGTATTTT.

The sample holds a few counts of this clone. This sequence joins TRBV9 and TRBJ2-7; the match to TRBD2 covers 8 bases. CDR1 is SGDLS and CDR2 is YYNGEE in the germline V gene. With V trimmed by 0 bases and J by 2 bases, 4 bases remained unmatched. The CDR3 totals 15 residues. The CDR3 coding sequence is TGTGCCAGCAGCGTAGAGGGTAGCGGGGCCTACGAGCAGTACTTC. This codes for CASSVEGSGAYEQYF. Variable domain in full (rest from reference TRBV9 and TRBJ2-7): DSGVTQTPKHLITATGQRVTLRCSPRSGDLSVYWYQQSLDQGLQFLIQYYNGEERAKGNILERFSAQQFPDLHSELNLSSLELGDSALYFCASSVEGSGAYEQYFGPGTRLTVT.

This chain connects TRBV9 to TRBJ1-6; 7 bases match TRBD1. This CDR3 contains 14 residues. V trimming: 0 bases; J trimming: 7 bases; junction bases outside the gene matches: 1. Germline CDR1 is SGDLS and CDR2 is YYNGEE. The CDR3 nucleotides are TGTGCCAGCAGCGTAGAGACAGGGAATTCACCCCTCCACTTT. Residues: CASSVETGNSPLHF. The full variable domain, rest sourced from reference TRBV9 and TRBJ1-6, is DSGVTQTPKHLITATGQRVTLRCSPRSGDLSVYWYQQSLDQGLQFLIQYYNGEERAKGNILERFSAQQFPDLHSELNLSSLELGDSALYFCASSVETGNSPLHFGNGTRLTVT.

A few counts support this clone. This sequence joins TRBV10-2 and TRBJ1-3, with D unclear. The CDR3 is 15 residues long. Deletions cut 0 bases from V and 1 base from J, with 7 bases between. Germline CDR1 is WSHSY and CDR2 is SAAADI. The CDR3 region has the DNA TGCGCCAGCAGTGAGTCCAGGATGTCTGGAAACACCATATATTTT. Translation gives CASSESRMSGNTIYF.

The V call is TRBV7-9, the J call TRBJ2-5; 8 nucleotides line up with TRBD2. Per germline, CDR1 SEHNR and CDR2 FQNEAQ (reference sequence). The CDR3 spans 17 residues. Losses at the gene ends were 3 bases for V and 1 base for J; bases not matched to a gene: 10. The CDR3 here is CASSLGVSGGFQETQYF. DNA for the CDR3: TGTGCCAGCAGCTTGGGGGTCAGCGGGGGATTCCAAGAGACCCAGTACTTC.

The chain couples TRBV5-1 to TRBJ2-5; the match to TRBD1 covers 8 bases. The CDR3 totals 14 residues. Germline CDR1 reads SGHRS; CDR2 reads YFSETQ. Trimming took 1 base from V and 5 from J; bases not matched to a gene: 4. CDR3 DNA sequence: TGCGCCAGCAGCTTGAGGAGACAGGGGGAGACCCAGTACTTC. Translating it yields CASSLRRQGETQYF.

The chain couples TRBV6-6 to TRBJ1-4; D is perhaps TRBD1 (6 bases). Trimming left V 8 bases short and J 7 bases short, with 20 bases between. The germline V gene encodes CDR1 MNHNY and CDR2 SVGAGI (reference sequence). CDR3 length: 15 amino acids. CDR3 amino acids: CASSPGGGRGEKLFF. The CDR3 DNA reads TGTGCCAGCTCCCCTGGCGGGGGGCGCGGTGAAAAACTGTTTTTT.

The genes are TRBV5-1 and TRBJ1-4; 10 nucleotides line up with TRBD1. Germline CDR1 and CDR2: SGHRS and YFSETQ. V trimming: 2 bases; J trimming: 4 bases; junction bases outside the gene matches: 2. The CDR3 totals 15 residues. The CDR3: CASSLGQGGNEKLFF. CDR3 nucleotides: TGCGCCAGCAGCTTAGGACAGGGGGGTAATGAAAAACTGTTTTTT.

The rearrangement uses TRBV5-6 and TRBJ1-2; 9 bases line up with TRBD1. The germline V gene has CDR1 SGHDT and CDR2 YYEEEE. V was clipped by 4 bases and J by 4 bases; unmatched bases: 14. CDR3 size: 17 residues. The CDR3 nucleotides read TGTGCCAGCAGCCGGGGACAGGGTCTAAGCTCCTCCTATGGCTACACCTTC. This sequence encodes CASSRGQGLSSSYGYTF.

The CDR3 DNA reads TGTGCCAGCAGCCAAGATCGGGGAGATACGCAGTATTTT. Translated: CASSQDRGDTQYF. This chain uses TRBV4-2 with TRBJ2-3; D is perhaps TRBD2 (5 bases). The CDR3 runs 13 residues. Trimming took 0 bases from V and 5 from J, leaving 6 bases between them. The V gene's germline CDR1 is LGHNA and CDR2 YNFKEQ.

This chain links TRBV10-3 with TRBJ1-2; 7 nucleotides agree with TRBD1. There are 12 residues in the CDR3. The germline gives CDR1 ENHRY, CDR2 SYGVKD. Unmatched junction bases numbered 2, after V lost 6 bases and J lost 4 bases. CDR3 loop: CAISRDSYGYTF. DNA of the CDR3: TGTGCCATCAGCCGGGACAGCTATGGCTACACCTTC.

Details on this clone: The junction departs from germline at one end; a sequencing error may be responsible. The gene calls are TRBV7-7 and TRBJ2-2; D uncertain. Germline assignment: CDR1 SSHAT and CDR2 FNYEAQ (reference sequence). This CDR3 has 15 amino acids. CDR3: CASSLVGSFTGELFF. For the CDR3, the DNA is TGTGCTAGCAGCTTAGTTGGTAGTTTTACCGGGGAGCTGTTTTTT.